This T cell receptor (beta chain) was sequenced during a study of cytomegalovirus exposure and HLA in healthy donors. Overall study findings and caveats: Several of the most significant clusters appeared, in a later analysis, to be linked to common viral pathogens.

On this clone: Its specificity is not known.

From germline, CDR1 is MNHNY and CDR2 SVGAGI (reference sequence). V was trimmed by 6 bases and J by 3 bases, leaving 11 bases between them. The CDR3 is 13 residues long. The study ran its PCR with 60 Vbeta and 13 Jbeta primers. Authors' analysis steps: Unique TCR beta chains numbered around 75 million in a later analysis, with around 10 million shared. Repertoires were generated with immunoSEQ multiplex PCR, while TCRdb's copy carries only in-frame clones and drops some. V and J calls and clone size are those listed in that table; D and trimming were worked out from the DNA. The sample gives some 200,000 clones, approximately 79% of which show up once; under 2% is in the top ten.

The rearrangement uses TRBV6-6 and TRBJ1-1, with D unclear. This receptor was obtained from a girl between 5 and 17 years old in good health and CMV-seropositive. Sequencing input: PBMCs. The CDR3, as DNA: TGTGCCAGCAGGCCTACGTCGGACACTGAAGCTTTCTTT. Translated: CASRPTSDTEAFF.